At least ten counts were recorded for the clone carrying this T cell receptor (beta chain). Reverse transcription of around 0.45 ug total RNA with a constant-region primer produced TCR beta cDNA. Slightly modified ARM-PCR with three nested multiplex PCR rounds yielded TCR beta libraries. Running about 11 cycles apiece, the first two PCR rounds relied on TRBV1-TRBV30 forward primers together with a C-beta reverse primer. One entry per CDR3 protein results from TCRdb running MiXCR on the multiplex PCR reads. The table includes approximately 88,000 distinct CDR3 sequences, around 70% detected once. Trimming removed 6 bases from V and 0 bases from J, with 22 bases in between. The germline CDR1 and CDR2 sequences are GTSNPN and SVGIG (reference sequence). The CDR3 contains 17 residues. Each 20-30 mg portion of unsorted bulk tissue served as the source for co-extraction of RNA and DNA. This sample is part of a study of tumor-infiltrating lymphocytes in primary liver carcinoma.

The TCR was taken from a man aged 40-49 years with primary liver carcinoma and hepatitis B virus infection. The source material was tumor-adjacent normal liver tissue. This chain uses TRBV30 with TRBJ2-3, with D possibly being TRBD2 (6 bases). The CDR3 DNA is TGTGCCTGTCGGCGGCCGGGGGACCCCGGAAGCACAGATACGCAGTATTTT. It is translated as CACRRPGDPGSTDTQYF.